This T cell receptor beta chain was recorded in a study of molecular identifiers for immune sequencing clone quantification. The study's findings and limits: Beyond 20 RNA copies, clones held over 97% of effector molecules, compared with under 1% in naive cells.

The length of the CDR3 is 14 residues. Germline lookup yields CDR1 SGHAT and CDR2 FQNNGV. J was trimmed by 7 bases and V by 3 bases; bases with no gene match: 5. TCRdb reprocessed the PCR reads via MiXCR and lists one record per CDR3 protein. This table has hundreds of thousands of distinct CDR3 sequences, roughly 23% appearing once. This clonotype turned up a few times. Its specificity is unknown. The sample was naive CD8+ T cells from blood, with Jurkat cell RNA spiked in. Subset reported: FACS-sorted CD8+CD4-CCR7+CD45RA+ naive T cells. The chain is built from TRBV11-2 and TRBJ2-1; 8 bases fit TRBD2. The clonotype comes from a human donor in good health. Some libraries in this study had Jurkat cell RNA spiked in. The CDR3 DNA reads TGTGCCAGCAGCTTTCCCGGGGGGGCTAATGAGCAGTTCTTC. Residues: CASSFPGGANEQFF.